A selection of T cell receptor beta chains follows, all from one sample in a study of T cell repertoires in aging, cancer and after chemotherapy. From the multiplex PCR reads, TCRdb called clonotypes with MiXCR, one entry per CDR3 protein. This table holds about 5,100 distinct CDR3 sequences, approximately 38% found once. The sequencing sample was made of blood. The receptor set was obtained from a human donor with a blood cancer. Both conserved end residues are part of each CDR3. Each record gives: clone size, J gene, D gene, V gene, CDR3 protein, CDR3 DNA. A D gene is named only where the DNA matches it firmly. The size field is filled for only some rows; it gives once, few, many or a size class.

abundance: .; j_gene: TRBJ2-2; d_gene: .; v_gene: TRBV19; CDR3aa: CATKTGTDTGELFF; CDR3nt: TGTGCCACGAAGACGGGCACCGACACCGGGGAGCTGTTTTTT
abundance: .; j_gene: TRBJ2-2; d_gene: .; v_gene: TRBV27; CDR3aa: CASRTRVVNAGELFF; CDR3nt: TGTGCCAGCAGAACCCGGGTGGTGAACGCCGGGGAGCTGTTTTTT
abundance: .; j_gene: TRBJ1-3; d_gene: TRBD1; v_gene: TRBV7-9; CDR3aa: CASSLRTGVIGNTIYF; CDR3nt: TGTGCCAGCAGCTTACGGACAGGAGTTATTGGAAACACCATATATTTT
abundance: few; j_gene: TRBJ2-1; d_gene: TRBD2; v_gene: TRBV30; CDR3aa: CAWNPGGDNEQFF; CDR3nt: TGTGCCTGGAACCCCGGGGGGGACAATGAGCAGTTCTTC
abundance: few; j_gene: TRBJ2-3; d_gene: TRBD2; v_gene: TRBV6-5; CDR3aa: CATTGGATDTQYF; CDR3nt: TGTGCCACCACCGGGGGGGCCACAGATACGCAGTATTTT
abundance: .; j_gene: TRBJ1-5; d_gene: .; v_gene: TRBV19; CDR3aa: CASKCFTGRQSAQHF; CDR3nt: TGTGCCAGTAAATGCTTCACAGGGCGACAATCAGCCCAGCATTTT
abundance: .; j_gene: TRBJ2-6; d_gene: TRBD1; v_gene: TRBV6-5; CDR3aa: CASSSPSGQGTSGANVLTF; CDR3nt: TGTGCCAGCAGCTCACCCAGCGGACAGGGCACTTCTGGGGCCAACGTCCTGACTTTC
abundance: .; j_gene: TRBJ2-3; d_gene: .; v_gene: TRBV6-1; CDR3aa: CASTRGLETDTQYF; CDR3nt: TGTGCCAGCACCCGAGGGTTAGAAACAGATACGCAGTATTTT
abundance: .; j_gene: TRBJ2-1; d_gene: TRBD2; v_gene: TRBV6-5; CDR3aa: CASSPGLAGDYNEQFF; CDR3nt: TGTGCCAGCAGTCCTGGACTAGCGGGAGATTACAATGAGCAGTTCTTC
abundance: .; j_gene: TRBJ2-7; d_gene: .; v_gene: TRBV28; CDR3aa: CASRPRRSYEQYF; CDR3nt: TGTGCCAGCAGACCTCGAAGGTCCTACGAGCAGTACTTC
abundance: .; j_gene: TRBJ1-1; d_gene: TRBD1; v_gene: TRBV29-1; CDR3aa: CSLHRGRWNTGAFF; CDR3nt: TGCAGCTTGCACAGGGGGCGGTGGAACACTGGAGCTTTCTTT
abundance: few; j_gene: TRBJ1-2; d_gene: .; v_gene: TRBV12-3/TRBV12-4; CDR3aa: CASTLNGGNGYTF; CDR3nt: TGTGCCAGCACCCTTAACGGCGGCAATGGCTACACCTTC
abundance: few; j_gene: TRBJ2-1; d_gene: .; v_gene: TRBV6-5; CDR3aa: CASSHQLGGGEQFF; CDR3nt: TGTGCCAGCTCGCACCAGTTAGGGGGAGGTGAGCAGTTCTTC
abundance: .; j_gene: TRBJ1-6; d_gene: .; v_gene: TRBV5-1; CDR3aa: CASSLVSDHNSPLHF; CDR3nt: TGCGCCAGCAGCTTGGTGTCGGATCATAATTCGCCCCTCCACTTT
abundance: .; j_gene: TRBJ1-1; d_gene: .; v_gene: TRBV20-1; CDR3aa: CSAYPGPEAFF; CDR3nt: TGCAGTGCCTACCCGGGCCCTGAAGCTTTCTTT
abundance: medium-sized; j_gene: TRBJ2-7; d_gene: .; v_gene: TRBV27; CDR3aa: CASSLSKGYEQYF; CDR3nt: TGTGCCAGCAGTTTATCAAAGGGCTACGAGCAGTACTTC
abundance: .; j_gene: TRBJ1-4; d_gene: .; v_gene: TRBV19; CDR3aa: CASSIKGEKLFF; CDR3nt: TGTGCCAGTAGTATAAAGGGGGAAAAACTGTTTTTT